This entry concerns a single T cell receptor (beta chain). Its specificity is unknown. The sample belongs to a study of cytomegalovirus exposure and HLA in healthy donors. The PCR ran on 60 Vbeta and 13 Jbeta primers. Method: immunoSEQ multiplex PCR; TCRdb's copy keeps in-frame clones and lacks some. Of around 170,000 clones in the sample, roughly 79% were seen once. Study-level findings and limits: A reported reduction in N-insertions relative to the roughly 670-donor mean was seen in an Asian-associated ancestry cluster in a later analysis.

CDR1 SGHTA and CDR2 FQGNSA come from the germline V gene. Trimming removed 1 base from V and 7 bases from J, with 19 bases in between. CDR3 length equals 17 residues. The chain couples TRBV7-2 to TRBJ2-2, with TRBD2 as a possible D gene (6 bases). The TCR comes from a woman in her fifties or sixties in good health and CMV-seropositive. The sample consisted of PBMCs. CDR3 DNA: TGTGCCAGCAGCTTAGGACCTGGGAGGCAGGGCGTCGGGGAGCTGTTTTTT. This sequence encodes CASSLGPGRQGVGELFF.